Listed here are 5 T cell receptor beta chains from one sample, sequenced in a study of regulatory T cells in long-lasting Graves disease. Construction of TCR beta libraries relied on iRepertoire HTBI primers and on Arm-PCR targeting CDR3 regions. Each CDR3 protein gets one entry after TCRdb re-called the multiplex PCR reads with MiXCR. In the table there are 400,000 to 500,000 distinct CDR3 sequences, 15% to 20% of which are singletons. Time point of the sample: newly diagnosed GD, antithyroid drugs for less than 3 months. RNA extracted from PBMCs served as the sequencing template. These data also featured in a second study, about T cells in Graves' hyperthyroidism and ophthalmopathy.

Sample: peripheral blood mononuclear cells (PBMCs), taken at new diagnosis, from a patient treated with antithyroid drugs. The receptors here all came from a woman under 30 with Graves disease.

V gene TRBV7-9 combines with J gene TRBJ2-5, with D unresolved. Trimming stripped 1 base from V and 1 base from J, with 10 bases between. There are 15 residues in the CDR3. Germline V lookup: CDR1 SEHNR, CDR2 FQNEAQ (reference sequence). The CDR3 coding sequence is TGTGCCAGCAGCTTAGTAACCGATACCCAAGAGACCCAGTACTTC. Translation gives CASSLVTDTQETQYF.

This clonotype was observed many times. This chain uses TRBV29-1 with TRBJ2-4; the match to TRBD2 covers 10 bases. Germline V gene lookup returns CDR1 SQVTM and CDR2 ANQGSEA. The J segment lost 14 bases and the V segment lost 5 bases, leaving 6 bases of the junction unmatched. The CDR3 has 11 residues. Written as DNA, the CDR3 is TGCAGCGTTTTTTCAACTAGCGGGGAGTACTTC. This sequence encodes CSVFSTSGEYF.

This clonotype was seen ten or more times. The rearrangement links TRBV12-3 or TRBV12-4 to TRBJ2-1, with a tentative D call TRBD2 (6 bases). This CDR3 spans 14 amino acids. V dropped 6 bases and J dropped 8 bases, with 17 bases sitting between them. Here the CDR3 DNA reads TGTGCCAGCAGAGAGGAGGGCCCGCGCTATGAGCAGTTCTTC. Translated: CASREEGPRYEQFF.

This clonotype has ten or more counts. The V gene is TRBV5-1, the J gene TRBJ2-1, with no clear D. Trimming removed 2 bases at V and 8 bases at J, with 14 bases between. Germline CDR1 is SGHRS and CDR2 is YFSETQ. This CDR3 has 14 residues. Here the CDR3 DNA reads TGCGCCAGCAGCTTATTTGGGCCTAATGATGAGCAGTTCTTC. Translation gives CASSLFGPNDEQFF.

This clonotype was counted only a few times. The V gene is TRBV5-1, the J gene TRBJ2-5, with D hard to call. The germline V gene has CDR1 SGHRS and CDR2 YFSETQ. There are 14 residues in the CDR3. Trimming pared 2 bases from V and 1 base from J, leaving 9 bases between. The CDR3 loop is CASSLRSTQETQYF. The CDR3, as DNA: TGCGCCAGCAGCTTACGAAGCACCCAAGAGACCCAGTACTTC. The full variable domain, completed using reference TRBV5-1 and TRBJ2-5, is KAGVTQTPRYLIKTRGQQVTLSCSPISGHRSVSWYQQTPGQGLQFLFEYFSETQRNKGNFPGRFSGRQFSNSRSEMNVSTLELGDSALYLCASSLRSTQETQYFGPGTRLLVL.